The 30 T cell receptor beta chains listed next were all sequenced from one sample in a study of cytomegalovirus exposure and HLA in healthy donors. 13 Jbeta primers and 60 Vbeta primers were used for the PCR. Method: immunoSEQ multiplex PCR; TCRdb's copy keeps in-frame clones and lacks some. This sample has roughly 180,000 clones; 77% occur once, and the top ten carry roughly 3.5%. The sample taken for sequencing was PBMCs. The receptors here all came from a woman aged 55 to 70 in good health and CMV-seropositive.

CDR3 sequence: CASSQMAGSSTDTQYF. For the CDR3, the DNA is TGTGCCAGCAGCCAAATGGCAGGCTCGAGCACAGATACGCAGTATTTT. The chain joins TRBV4-2 to TRBJ2-3; unclear D gene. V lost 2 bases and J lost 0, with 12 bases in between. CDR3 length: 16 amino acids. Looked up from germline, CDR1 is LGHNA and CDR2 is YNFKEQ.

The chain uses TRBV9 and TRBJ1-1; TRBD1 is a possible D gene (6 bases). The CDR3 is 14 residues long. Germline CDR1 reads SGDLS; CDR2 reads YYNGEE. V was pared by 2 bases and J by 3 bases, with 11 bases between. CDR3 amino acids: CASSVRQEDTEAFF. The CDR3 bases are TGTGCCAGCAGCGTCAGACAGGAGGACACTGAAGCTTTCTTT.

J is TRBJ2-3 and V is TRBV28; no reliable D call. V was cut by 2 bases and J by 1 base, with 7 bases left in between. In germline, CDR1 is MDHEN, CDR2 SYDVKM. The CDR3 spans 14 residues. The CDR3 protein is CASSLLRGTDTQYF. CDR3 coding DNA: TGTGCCAGCAGTTTACTCCGGGGCACAGATACGCAGTATTTT.

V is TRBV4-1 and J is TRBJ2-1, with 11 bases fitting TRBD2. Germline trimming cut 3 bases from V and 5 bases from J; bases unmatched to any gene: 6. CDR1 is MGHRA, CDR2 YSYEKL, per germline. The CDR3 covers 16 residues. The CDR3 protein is CASSHRLAGSDNEQFF. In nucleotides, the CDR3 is TGCGCCAGCAGCCATCGACTAGCGGGAAGTGACAATGAGCAGTTCTTC.

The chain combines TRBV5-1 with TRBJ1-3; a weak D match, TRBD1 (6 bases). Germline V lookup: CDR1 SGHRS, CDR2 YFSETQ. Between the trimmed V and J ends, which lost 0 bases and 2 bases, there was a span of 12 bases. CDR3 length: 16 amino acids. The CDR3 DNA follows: TGCGCCAGCAGCTTGGCCCCCAAGGGGGCTGGAAACACCATATATTTT. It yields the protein CASSLAPKGAGNTIYF.

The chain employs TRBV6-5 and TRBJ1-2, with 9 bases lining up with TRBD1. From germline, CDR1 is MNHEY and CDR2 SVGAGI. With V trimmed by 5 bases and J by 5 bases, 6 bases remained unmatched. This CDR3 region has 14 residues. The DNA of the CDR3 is TGTGCCAGCAGTCGACAGGGGGGTCTTTATGGCTACACCTTC. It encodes CASSRQGGLYGYTF.

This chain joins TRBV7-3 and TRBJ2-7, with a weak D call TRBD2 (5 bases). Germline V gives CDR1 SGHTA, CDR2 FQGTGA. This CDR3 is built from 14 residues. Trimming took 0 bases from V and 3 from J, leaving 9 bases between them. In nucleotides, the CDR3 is TGTGCCAGCAGCTTAACGAGCGGCAACTACGAGCAGTACTTC. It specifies CASSLTSGNYEQYF. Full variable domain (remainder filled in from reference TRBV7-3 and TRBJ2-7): GAGVSQTPSNKVTEKGKYVELRCDPISGHTALYWYRQSLGQGPEFLIYFQGTGAADDSGLPNDRFFAVRPEGSVSTLKIQRTERGDSAVYLCASSLTSGNYEQYFGPGTRLTVT.

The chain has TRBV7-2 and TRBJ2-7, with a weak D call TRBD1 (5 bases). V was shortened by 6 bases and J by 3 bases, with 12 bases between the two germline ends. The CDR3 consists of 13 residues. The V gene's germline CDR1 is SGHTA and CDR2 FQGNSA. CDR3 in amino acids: CASRPKGLYEQYF. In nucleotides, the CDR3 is TGTGCCAGCAGACCGAAGGGGCTCTACGAGCAGTACTTC.

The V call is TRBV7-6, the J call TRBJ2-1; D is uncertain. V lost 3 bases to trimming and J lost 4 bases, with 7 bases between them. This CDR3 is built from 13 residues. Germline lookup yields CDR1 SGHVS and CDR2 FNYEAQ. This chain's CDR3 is CASSLISYNEQFF. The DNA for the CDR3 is TGTGCCAGCAGCTTGATTAGTTACAATGAGCAGTTCTTC.

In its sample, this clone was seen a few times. The CDR3 region is CASSPQLYYEQYF. CDR3 coding DNA: TGCGCCAGCAGCCCACAATTATACTACGAGCAGTACTTC. The rearrangement links TRBV5-1 to TRBJ2-7; no clear D. The V end lost 4 bases, the J end lost 3 bases, and 11 bases lay between the germline ends. Germline values: CDR1 SGHRS, CDR2 YFSETQ. This CDR3 spans 13 amino acids.

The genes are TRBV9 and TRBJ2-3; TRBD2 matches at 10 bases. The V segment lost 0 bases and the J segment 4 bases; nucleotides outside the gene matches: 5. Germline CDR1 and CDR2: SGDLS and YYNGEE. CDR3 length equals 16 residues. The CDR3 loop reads CASSVATSGVADTQYF. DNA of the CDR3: TGTGCCAGCAGCGTAGCTACTAGCGGGGTTGCAGATACGCAGTATTTT.

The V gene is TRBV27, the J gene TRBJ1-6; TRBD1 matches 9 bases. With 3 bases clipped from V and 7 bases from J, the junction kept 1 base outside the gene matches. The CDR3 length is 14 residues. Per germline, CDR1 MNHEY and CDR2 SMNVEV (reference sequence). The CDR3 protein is CASSFGTGNSPLHF. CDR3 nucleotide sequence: TGTGCCAGCAGTTTCGGGACAGGGAATTCACCCCTCCACTTT.

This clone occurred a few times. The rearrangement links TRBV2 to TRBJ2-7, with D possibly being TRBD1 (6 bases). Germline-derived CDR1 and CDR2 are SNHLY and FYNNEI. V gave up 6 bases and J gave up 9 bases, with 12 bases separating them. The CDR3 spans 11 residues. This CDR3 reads CASRETGWQYF. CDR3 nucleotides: TGTGCCAGCAGGGAAACAGGGTGGCAGTACTTC. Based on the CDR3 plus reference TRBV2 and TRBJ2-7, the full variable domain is EPEVTQTPSHQVTQMGQEVILRCVPISNHLYFYWYRQILGQKVEFLVSFYNNEISEKSEIFDDQFSVERPDGSNFTLKIRSTKLEDSAMYFCASRETGWQYFGPGTRLTVT.

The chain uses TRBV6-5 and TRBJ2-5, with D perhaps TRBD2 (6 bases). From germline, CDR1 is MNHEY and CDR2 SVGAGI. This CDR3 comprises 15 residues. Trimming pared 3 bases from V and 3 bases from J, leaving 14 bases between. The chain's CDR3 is CASSYNGGKKETQYF. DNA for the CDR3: TGTGCCAGCAGTTATAACGGCGGGAAAAAAGAGACCCAGTACTTC.

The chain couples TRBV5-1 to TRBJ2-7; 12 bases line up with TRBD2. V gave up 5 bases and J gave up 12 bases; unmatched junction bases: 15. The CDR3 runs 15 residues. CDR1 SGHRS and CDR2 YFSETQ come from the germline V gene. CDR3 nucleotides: TGCGCCAGCAGTTCGGGGGGACTAGCGGGCGGAGTACTGTACTTC. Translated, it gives CASSSGGLAGGVLYF.

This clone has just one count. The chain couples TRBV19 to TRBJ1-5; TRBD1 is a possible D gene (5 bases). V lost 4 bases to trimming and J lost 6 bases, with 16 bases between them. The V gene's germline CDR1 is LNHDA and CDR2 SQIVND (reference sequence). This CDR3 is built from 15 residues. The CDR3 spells CASSSRVSESQPQHF. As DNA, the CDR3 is TGTGCCAGTAGTAGCAGGGTCTCGGAAAGTCAGCCCCAGCATTTT.

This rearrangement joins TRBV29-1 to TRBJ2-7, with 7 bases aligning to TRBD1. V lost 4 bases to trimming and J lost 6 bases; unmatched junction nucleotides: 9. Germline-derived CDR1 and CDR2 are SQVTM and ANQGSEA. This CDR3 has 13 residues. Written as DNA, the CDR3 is TGCAGCGTTGGACAGGGCGCTGTCCGCGAGCAGTACTTC. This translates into CSVGQGAVREQYF.

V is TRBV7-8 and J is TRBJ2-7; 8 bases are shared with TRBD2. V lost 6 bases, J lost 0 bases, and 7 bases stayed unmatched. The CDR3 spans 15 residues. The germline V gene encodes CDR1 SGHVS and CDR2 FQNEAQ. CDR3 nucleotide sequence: TGTGCCAGCAGTTTTAGCGGGGAAAACTCCTACGAGCAGTACTTC. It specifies CASSFSGENSYEQYF.

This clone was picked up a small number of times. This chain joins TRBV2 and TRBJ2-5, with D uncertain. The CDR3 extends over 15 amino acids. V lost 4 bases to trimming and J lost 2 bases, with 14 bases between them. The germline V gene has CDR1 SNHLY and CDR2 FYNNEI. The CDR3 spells CASSGMSSLQETQYF. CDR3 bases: TGTGCCAGCAGTGGGATGTCTAGTTTACAAGAGACCCAGTACTTC.

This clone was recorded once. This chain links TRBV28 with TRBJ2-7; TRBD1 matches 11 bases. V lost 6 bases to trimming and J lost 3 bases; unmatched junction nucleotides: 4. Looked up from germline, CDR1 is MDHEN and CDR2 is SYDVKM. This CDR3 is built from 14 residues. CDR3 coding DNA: TGTGCCAGCAGCCGAGGGACAGGGGGCTACGAGCAGTACTTC. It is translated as CASSRGTGGYEQYF.

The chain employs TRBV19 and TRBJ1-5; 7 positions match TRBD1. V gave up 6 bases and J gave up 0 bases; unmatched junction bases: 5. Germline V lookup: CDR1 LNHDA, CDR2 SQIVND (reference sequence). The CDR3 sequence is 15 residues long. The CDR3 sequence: CASSQGDHSNQPQHF. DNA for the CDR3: TGTGCCAGTAGCCAGGGGGATCATAGCAATCAGCCCCAGCATTTT.

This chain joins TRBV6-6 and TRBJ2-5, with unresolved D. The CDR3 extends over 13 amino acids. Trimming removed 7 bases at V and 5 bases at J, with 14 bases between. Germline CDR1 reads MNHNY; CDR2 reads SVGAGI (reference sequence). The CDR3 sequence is CASTQEEWETQYF. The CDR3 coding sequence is TGTGCCAGCACCCAAGAAGAGTGGGAGACCCAGTACTTC.

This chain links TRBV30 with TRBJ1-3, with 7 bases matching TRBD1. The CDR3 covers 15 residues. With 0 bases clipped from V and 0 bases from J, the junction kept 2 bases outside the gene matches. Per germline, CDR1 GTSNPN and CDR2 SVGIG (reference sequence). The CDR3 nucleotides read TGTGCCTGGAGTGTATCAGGGGGCTCTGGAAACACCATATATTTT. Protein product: CAWSVSGGSGNTIYF.

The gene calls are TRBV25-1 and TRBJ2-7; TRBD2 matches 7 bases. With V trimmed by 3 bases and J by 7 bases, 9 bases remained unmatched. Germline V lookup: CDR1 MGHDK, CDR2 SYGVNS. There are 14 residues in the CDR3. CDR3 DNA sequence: TGTGCCAGCAGTGACCTTGCGGGAGATCGAGAGCAGTACTTC. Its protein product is CASSDLAGDREQYF.

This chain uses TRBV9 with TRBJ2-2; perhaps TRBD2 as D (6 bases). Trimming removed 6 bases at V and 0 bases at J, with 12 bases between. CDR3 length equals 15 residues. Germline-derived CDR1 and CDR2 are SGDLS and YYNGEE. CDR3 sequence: CASTVTGANTGELFF. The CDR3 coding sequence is TGTGCCAGCACCGTTACGGGGGCGAACACCGGGGAGCTGTTTTTT.

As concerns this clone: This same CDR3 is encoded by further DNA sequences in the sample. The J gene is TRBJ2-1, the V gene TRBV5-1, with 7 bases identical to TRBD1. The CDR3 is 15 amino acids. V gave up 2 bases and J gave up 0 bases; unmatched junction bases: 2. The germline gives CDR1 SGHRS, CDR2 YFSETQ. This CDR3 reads CASSLQGRSYNEQFF. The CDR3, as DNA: TGCGCCAGCAGCTTACAGGGGCGCTCCTACAATGAGCAGTTCTTC.

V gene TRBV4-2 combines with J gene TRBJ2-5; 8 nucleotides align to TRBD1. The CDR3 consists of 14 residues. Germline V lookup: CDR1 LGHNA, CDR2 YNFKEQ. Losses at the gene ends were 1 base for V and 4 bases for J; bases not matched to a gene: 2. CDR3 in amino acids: CASSQGTGRETQYF. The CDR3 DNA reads TGTGCCAGCAGCCAAGGGACAGGGCGAGAGACCCAGTACTTC.

CDR3 nucleotides: TGTGCCAGCAGCGACAGGACACCAGCCAAAAACATTCAGTACTTC. Encoded protein: CASSDRTPAKNIQYF. The chain carries TRBV6-6 and TRBJ2-4, with TRBD1 as a possible D gene (6 bases). V shed 6 bases and J shed 0 bases, with 12 bases lying between them. Per germline, CDR1 MNHNY and CDR2 SVGAGI (reference sequence). This CDR3 contains 15 residues.

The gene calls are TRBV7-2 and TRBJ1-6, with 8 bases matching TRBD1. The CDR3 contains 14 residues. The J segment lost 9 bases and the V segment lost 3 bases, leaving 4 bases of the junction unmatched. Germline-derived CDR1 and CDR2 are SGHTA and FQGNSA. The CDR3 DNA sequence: TGTGCCAGCAGCTTTGATACAGGGGGTTCACCCCTCCACTTT. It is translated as CASSFDTGGSPLHF.

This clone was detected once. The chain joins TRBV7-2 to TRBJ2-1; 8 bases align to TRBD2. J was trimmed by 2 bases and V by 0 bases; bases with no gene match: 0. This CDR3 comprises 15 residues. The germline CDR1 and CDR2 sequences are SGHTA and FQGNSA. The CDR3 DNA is TGTGCCAGCAGCTTAGCAGCGGGGGCCTACAATGAGCAGTTCTTC. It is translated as CASSLAAGAYNEQFF.